One and the same sample provided the 25 T cell receptor beta chains below, sequenced in a study of OX40 agonist ivuxolimab in advanced cancers. Data came from immunoSEQ multiplex PCR; TCRdb stores just in-frame clones and leaves some out. This sample has roughly 9,800 clones; over 55% occur once, and the top ten carry 46%. The source material was CD4+ or CD8+ T cells sorted from blood, sampled in a trial of the OX40 agonist ivuxolimab. These receptors originate from an adult with an advanced solid tumor such as melanoma, head and neck, liver or kidney cancer.

The CDR3 region is CASRRDLATQYF. In DNA form, the CDR3 reads TGTGCCAGCAGAAGGGATCTCGCTACCCAGTACTTC. The chain couples TRBV7-8 to TRBJ2-5; no clear D. Trimming removed 6 bases at V and 8 bases at J, with 13 bases between. CDR3 length equals 12 residues. CDR1 is SGHVS and CDR2 is FQNEAQ in the germline V gene. The complete variable domain, with remaining parts taken from reference TRBV7-8 and TRBJ2-5, reads GAGVSQSPRYKVAKRGQDVALRCDPISGHVSLFWYQQALGQGPEFLTYFQNEAQLDKSGLPSDRFFAERPEGSVSTLKIQRTQQEDSAVYLCASRRDLATQYFGPGTRLLVL.

This chain's CDR3 is CASSFPVSGRRTGELFF. The CDR3, as DNA: TGTGCCAGCAGCTTCCCTGTGAGCGGGAGGAGGACCGGGGAGCTGTTTTTT. The V gene is TRBV11-2, the J gene TRBJ2-2; 9 bases are a match to TRBD2. Trimming at V came to 3 bases and at J to 5 bases, leaving 10 bases not matched to a gene. In germline, CDR1 is SGHAT, CDR2 FQNNGV. The CDR3 loop spans 17 amino acids.

The V gene is TRBV11-2, the J gene TRBJ1-1; D is unclear. The CDR3 extends over 14 amino acids. V shed 5 bases and J shed 4 bases, with 14 bases lying between them. CDR1 is SGHAT and CDR2 is FQNNGV in the germline V gene. The CDR3 loop is CASSPDAALTEAFF. CDR3 DNA sequence: TGTGCCAGCAGCCCAGACGCTGCCCTCACTGAAGCTTTCTTT.

This chain connects TRBV7-8 to TRBJ2-3; no clear D gene. CDR1 is SGHVS and CDR2 is FQNEAQ in the germline V gene. This CDR3 comprises 13 residues. V was clipped by 6 bases and J by 2 bases, with 9 bases between them. In DNA form, the CDR3 reads TGTGCCAGCAGGCCTCGAGTCACAGATACGCAGTATTTT. It encodes CASRPRVTDTQYF.

This chain uses TRBV28 with TRBJ1-3; maybe TRBD1 (5 bases). Germline lookup yields CDR1 MDHEN and CDR2 SYDVKM. This CDR3 is built from 15 residues. Trimming left V 4 bases short and J 0 bases short, with 10 bases between. CDR3 in DNA: TGTGCCAGCAGTTCCCGACAGATCTCTGGAAACACCATATATTTT. Its translation: CASSSRQISGNTIYF.

The chain couples TRBV7-8 to TRBJ2-1, with 10 bases identical to TRBD2. The CDR3 is 15 residues long. Trimming cost V 4 bases and J 8 bases; bases outside gene matches: 8. Germline CDR1 reads SGHVS; CDR2 reads FQNEAQ. The CDR3 reads CASSWSLAGDDEQFF. The CDR3 DNA sequence: TGTGCCAGCAGCTGGAGTCTAGCGGGAGACGATGAGCAGTTCTTC.

V is TRBV30 and J is TRBJ2-1, with TRBD2 matching 13 bases. Germline CDR1 is GTSNPN and CDR2 is SVGIG (reference sequence). J lost 7 bases, V lost 1 base, and 7 bases had no gene match. The CDR3 contains 16 residues. The DNA of the CDR3 is TGTGCCTGGAGTGCCAGGACTAGCGGGAGAGGGAATGAGCAGTTCTTC. It codes for CAWSARTSGRGNEQFF.

This clone appeared a few times. This chain joins TRBV5-1 and TRBJ2-1; D might be TRBD2 (6 bases). Germline CDR1 is SGHRS and CDR2 is YFSETQ. The CDR3 is made up of 16 amino acids. Trimming cost V 4 bases and J 12 bases, with 26 bases left between them. CDR3 bases: TGCGCCAGCAGCGGAGAGCGTGGGCGCTTAGCGGTAGGGCAGTTCTTC. Its protein is CASSGERGRLAVGQFF.

The gene calls are TRBV27 and TRBJ2-2; 8 nucleotides agree with TRBD2. The CDR3 length is 16 residues. With 3 bases clipped from V and 7 bases from J, the junction kept 10 bases outside the gene matches. From germline, CDR1 is MNHEY and CDR2 SMNVEV (reference sequence). DNA for the CDR3: TGTGCCAGCAGTTTTATCCGGGAGGGCCCTTTCGGGGAGCTGTTTTTT. Residues: CASSFIREGPFGELFF.

The chain employs TRBV7-9 and TRBJ2-5, with 7 bases fitting TRBD1. This CDR3 contains 17 residues. V was pared by 4 bases and J by 4 bases, with 15 bases of the junction left unmatched. Per the germline V gene, CDR1 is SEHNR and CDR2 is FQNEAQ (reference sequence). DNA for the CDR3: TGTGCCAGCAGCTCTACTCGACAGGGACCGCAGGGAGAGACCCAGTACTTC. Its protein is CASSSTRQGPQGETQYF.

This clone was observed a handful of times. This chain links TRBV7-9 with TRBJ2-3; tentatively, D is TRBD2 (6 bases). This CDR3 spans 14 amino acids. CDR1 is SEHNR, CDR2 FQNEAQ, per germline (reference sequence). The V end was cut by 4 bases, the J end by 3 bases, with 11 bases between. CDR3: CASSSAGLTDTQYF. The CDR3 DNA is TGTGCCAGCAGCTCAGCAGGACTAACAGATACGCAGTATTTT.

J is TRBJ2-2 and V is TRBV7-9; 11 bases are a match to TRBD2. Trimming cost V 4 bases and J 5 bases; bases outside gene matches: 6. This CDR3 is 16 amino acids long. Germline V CDR1 and CDR2: SEHNR, FQNEAQ (reference sequence). Written as DNA, the CDR3 is TGTGCCAGCAGCTACACTAGCGGGAGTCGTACCGGGGAGCTGTTTTTT. It is translated as CASSYTSGSRTGELFF.

This chain joins TRBV6-6 and TRBJ2-2; 8 bases are a match to TRBD1. V was clipped by 5 bases and J by 1 base; unmatched bases: 6. Germline V gene data show CDR1 as MNHNY and CDR2 as SVGAGI (reference sequence). The CDR3 covers 16 residues. CDR3 region: CASSKPGTGNTGELFF. The DNA of the CDR3 is TGTGCCAGCAGTAAACCCGGGACAGGGAACACCGGGGAGCTGTTTTTT.

The chain couples TRBV7-8 to TRBJ2-1; unclear D gene. Germline V lookup: CDR1 SGHVS, CDR2 FQNEAQ. Trimming removed 4 bases from V and 15 bases from J, with 25 bases in between. CDR3 length equals 15 residues. CDR3 protein: CASSYQDGRRTVWFF. The CDR3, as DNA: TGTGCCAGCAGCTACCAGGACGGACGGCGAACGGTCTGGTTCTTC.

The gene calls are TRBV7-2 and TRBJ1-1; no reliable D call. The CDR3 consists of 15 residues. Germline V gene data show CDR1 as SGHTA and CDR2 as FQGNSA. V gave up 5 bases and J gave up 1 base, with 14 bases separating them. CDR3 loop: CASSPRGYSNTEAFF. The DNA of the CDR3 is TGTGCCAGCAGCCCCCGAGGCTATTCGAACACTGAAGCTTTCTTT.

V and J are TRBV9 and TRBJ2-5; D possibly corresponds to TRBD2 (7 bases). The CDR3 length is 15 residues. V lost 2 bases to trimming and J lost 4 bases, with 15 bases between them. Germline loops: CDR1 SGDLS, CDR2 YYNGEE. In DNA form, the CDR3 reads TGTGCCAGCAGCGTTAAGTCGGGGGGCCGAGAGACCCAGTACTTC. Protein: CASSVKSGGRETQYF.

The gene calls are TRBV12-5 and TRBJ1-5; 9 nucleotides match TRBD1. CDR3 length: 17 residues. Germline V gene sequence: CDR1 LGHNT, CDR2 FRNRAP. J lost 7 bases, V lost 1 base, and 11 bases had no gene match. CDR3 DNA: TGTGCTAGTGGTTTGGGGTCGGACAGGGGATTTGGGCAGCCCCAGCATTTT. Protein product: CASGLGSDRGFGQPQHF.

The V and J genes are TRBV11-2 and TRBJ2-7; TRBD1 might be the D (5 bases). This CDR3 has 14 residues. CDR1 is SGHAT, CDR2 FQNNGV, per germline. The germline V and J ends were trimmed by 3 bases and 4 bases, with 13 bases remaining between them. CDR3 DNA: TGTGCCAGCAGCTTCAGGGCAGCTATGTACGAGCAGTACTTC. Translated: CASSFRAAMYEQYF.

The genes are TRBV19 and TRBJ1-1, with D hard to call. Germline lookup yields CDR1 LNHDA and CDR2 SQIVND (reference sequence). CDR3 size: 13 residues. Trimming left V 3 bases short and J 4 bases short, with 9 bases between. CDR3 DNA: TGTGCCAGTAGTATGGGTCGCGCCACTGAAGCTTTCTTT. This sequence encodes CASSMGRATEAFF.

The CDR3 reads CASSLFRSTEAFF. The CDR3 nucleotides are TGTGCCAGCAGCTTATTCCGTAGCACTGAAGCTTTCTTT. This sequence joins TRBV7-3 and TRBJ1-1; D ambiguous. The germline gives CDR1 SGHTA, CDR2 FQGTGA. The length of the CDR3 is 13 residues. The V and J ends lost 2 bases and 4 bases respectively, with 8 bases between them.

This clone has a handful of counts. V is TRBV12-2 and J is TRBJ2-2; the table's D call TRBD2 went unverified against the DNA. TRBV12-2 is described as a pseudogene. This CDR3 is 13 amino acids long. CDR3 protein: CASRLGNTGELFF. In nucleotides, the CDR3 is TGTGCCAGCAGACTAGGGAACACCGGGGAGCTGTTTTTT.

This clone was seen once. This chain connects TRBV5-4 to TRBJ1-6, with D possibly matching TRBD1 (6 bases). V lost 1 base to trimming and J lost 4 bases, with 15 bases between them. CDR1 and CDR2 (germline): SGHNT, YYREEE (reference sequence). The CDR3 loop spans 17 amino acids. CDR3 residues: CASSLSGGGNYNSPLHF. CDR3 bases: TGTGCCAGCAGCTTGAGCGGGGGGGGCAATTATAATTCACCCCTCCACTTT.

The V and J genes are TRBV7-8 and TRBJ1-5; 7 positions agree with TRBD1. V lost 0 bases to trimming and J lost 4 bases; unmatched junction nucleotides: 6. CDR3 length equals 16 residues. In germline, CDR1 is SGHVS, CDR2 FQNEAQ. CDR3 in amino acids: CASSLANRDRNQPQHF. For the CDR3, the DNA is TGTGCCAGCAGCTTAGCGAACCGGGACAGAAATCAGCCCCAGCATTTT.

As regards this clone: The same CDR3 can be traced to other DNA sequences in this sample. This chain connects TRBV4-2 to TRBJ2-2, with 8 nucleotides matching TRBD2. The germline gives CDR1 LGHNA, CDR2 YNFKEQ. The length of the CDR3 is 17 residues. The V gene end was trimmed by 1 base and the J gene end by 0 bases; junction bases not matched to a gene: 4. The CDR3 here is CASSQALLAANTGELFF. In DNA, the CDR3 is TGTGCCAGCAGCCAAGCACTACTAGCGGCGAACACCGGGGAGCTGTTTTTT.

The chain employs TRBV7-3 and TRBJ1-4; TRBD1 agrees at 10 bases. Germline loops: CDR1 SGHTA, CDR2 FQGTGA. The CDR3 totals 19 residues. V was pared by 2 bases and J by 2 bases, with 11 bases of the junction left unmatched. DNA of the CDR3: TGTGCCAGCAGCTTAGCCCGGACAGGGGGGGATTGGACTAATGAAAAACTGTTTTTT. This codes for CASSLARTGGDWTNEKLFF.